These T cell receptor beta chains were read from a single sample in a study of CD8+ T cells in alopecia areata. Sequencing was performed with immunoSEQ multiplex PCR; in TCRdb, only in-frame clones are kept and a portion is missing. Among approximately 220,000 clones listed, around two fifths were seen once. This specimen was CD4+ T cells sorted from blood, taken between weeks 30 and 35, from a patient treated with tofacitinib. These receptor sequences come from a human donor with alopecia areata. CDR3s include the opening cysteine and the closing phenylalanine or tryptophan. The order of the fields is CDR3 DNA, CDR3 protein, clone size, V gene, J gene, D gene. D genes are given only for firm matches. The listing skips clone size in some rows; elsewhere it reads once, few, many or a size class.

TGTGCCAGCAGCGAAAGCGGGAGCACAGATACGCAGTATTTT	CASSESGSTDTQYF	NA	TRBV7-3	TRBJ2-3	NA
TGTGCCAGCAGTTACGGGGACACTGAAGCTTTCTTT	CASSYGDTEAFF	many	TRBV6-6	TRBJ1-1	NA
TGTGCCTGGAGTGCGTCTAGCGGGAGGATATACGAGCAGTACTTC	CAWSASSGRIYEQYF	once	TRBV30	TRBJ2-7	TRBD2
TGCGCCAGCAGCCCTATCGGGGGCGGGAGCTTATTCTTC	CASSPIGGGSLFF	NA	TRBV5-1	TRBJ2-1	NA
TGTGCCAGCAGGAGGGACTGGGATCACTACGAGCAGTACTTC	CASRRDWDHYEQYF	NA	TRBV6-5	TRBJ2-7	NA
TGTGCCTGGAGTGTACTTGCGGGTGGCGAGCAGTACTTC	CAWSVLAGGEQYF	NA	TRBV30	TRBJ2-7	NA
TGTGCCAGCAGTTACCGGACAACTACTGAGCAGTACTTC	CASSYRTTTEQYF	NA	TRBV6-5	TRBJ2-7	NA
TGTGCCAGCAGCTTAGTTGCGACAGGGGATGAGCAGTTCTTC	CASSLVATGDEQFF	NA	TRBV7-9	TRBJ2-1	TRBD1
TGCAGCGTTGATGTACGGAACACCGGGGAGCTGTTTTTT	CSVDVRNTGELFF	few	TRBV29-1	TRBJ2-2	NA
TGTGCCAGCAGCCCGCCTCCCACGGATGGCTACACCTTC	CASSPPPTDGYTF	NA	TRBV7-2	TRBJ1-2	NA
TGTGCCAGCAGCCTCGACAGGGGTTCAACAGATACGCAGTATTTT	CASSLDRGSTDTQYF	NA	TRBV9	TRBJ2-3	TRBD1
TGTGCCAGCAGCCCCCCTCGGGGGCGCGGCACAGATACGCAGTATTTT	CASSPPRGRGTDTQYF	few	TRBV7-9	TRBJ2-3	NA
TGTGCCAGCAGTTACCAGGGGGCGCTTGAAAAACTGTTTTTT	CASSYQGALEKLFF	few	TRBV6-6	TRBJ1-4	TRBD1
TGTGCCAGCAGCCAAGATGGGGACAGGGCTGGGGCCAACGTCCTGACTTTC	CASSQDGDRAGANVLTF	NA	TRBV4-2	TRBJ2-6	TRBD1
TGCGCCAGCACGTCGGGACAGGGGGCGTGGGAGCAGTTCTTC	CASTSGQGAWEQFF	NA	TRBV5-1	TRBJ2-1	TRBD1